This T cell receptor (beta chain) was recovered during a study of identical twins. This clonotype was counted between two and nine times. Antigen unknown. Trimming took off 0 bases at V and 7 bases at J, with 10 bases between the two ends. The CDR3 is made up of 15 amino acids. General study findings and limits: The study found weaker excess twin sharing in beta out-of-frame sequences. Diverse VJ usage suggested most zero-insertion clonotypes were not invariant T cells. Within cord blood, abundant beta clonotypes carried fewer insertions, but memory repertoires showed no such trend. For out-of-frame alpha sequences shared by twins, low generation probability was in excess.

TCRdb ran MiXCR on the 5' RACE reads and lists one entry per CDR3 protein. This sample has some 1,600,000 distinct CDR3 sequences, with about 31% found just once. Sequenced sample: cord blood. This sequence joins TRBV12-3 or TRBV12-4 and TRBJ1-6; D call uncertain. This clonotype originated in a newborn girl in good health. CDR3 region: CASSLAGVGNSPLHF. CDR3 DNA: TGTGCCAGCAGTTTAGCGGGAGTAGGGAATTCACCCCTCCACTTT.